These 8 T cell receptor beta chains originate from one sample sequenced in a study of OX40 agonist ivuxolimab in advanced cancers. Method: immunoSEQ multiplex PCR; TCRdb's copy keeps in-frame clones and lacks some. The repertoire consists of more than 50,000 clones, with over 80% occurring once and the leading ten covering around 27%. Here the sequenced sample was CD4+ or CD8+ T cells sorted from blood, taken in a trial of the OX40 agonist ivuxolimab. These receptors were collected from an adult with an advanced solid tumor such as melanoma, head and neck, liver or kidney cancer.

This chain uses TRBV6-6 with TRBJ2-4; D call uncertain. CDR1 is MNHNY, CDR2 SVGAGI, per germline (reference sequence). V was clipped by 2 bases and J by 0 bases, with 5 bases between them. The CDR3 runs 14 residues. DNA for the CDR3: TGTGCCAGCAGTTACAACTTAGCCAAAAACATTCAGTACTTC. Its protein product is CASSYNLAKNIQYF.

The chain joins TRBV28 to TRBJ1-4; D uncertain. CDR1 and CDR2 from the germline V gene are MDHEN and SYDVKM. The CDR3 loop spans 15 amino acids. Between the trimmed V and J ends, which lost 5 bases and 10 bases, there was a span of 20 bases. The CDR3 DNA is TGTGCCAGCAGTCCCCATAACGTTGGCTCGGGAAAACTGTTTTTT. As protein: CASSPHNVGSGKLFF.

V gene TRBV10-3 combines with J gene TRBJ2-7; D may be TRBD1 (6 bases). The CDR3 is made up of 13 amino acids. CDR1 is ENHRY and CDR2 is SYGVKD in the germline V gene. V was shortened by 7 bases and J by 0 bases, with 10 bases between the two germline ends. CDR3 protein: CAIMGDISYEQYF. In DNA, the CDR3 is TGTGCCATCATGGGGGACATCTCCTACGAGCAGTACTTC.

V usage is TRBV5-6 and J usage is TRBJ2-3; 8 bases align to TRBD2. Looked up from germline, CDR1 is SGHDT and CDR2 is YYEEEE. The CDR3 is 17 amino acids. J was trimmed by 2 bases and V by 3 bases; bases with no gene match: 11. CDR3 region: CASSSNRAGGITDTQYF. As DNA, the CDR3 is TGTGCCAGCAGCTCGAATCGGGCGGGAGGTATCACAGATACGCAGTATTTT.

The J gene is TRBJ2-1, the V gene TRBV7-9; tentatively, D is TRBD2 (6 bases). V was trimmed by 6 bases and J by 4 bases, leaving 13 bases between them. In germline, CDR1 is SEHNR, CDR2 FQNEAQ (reference sequence). The CDR3 consists of 14 residues. This CDR3 is CASSSLAAYNEQFF. CDR3 in DNA: TGTGCCAGCAGTTCTTTAGCGGCTTACAATGAGCAGTTCTTC. The full variable domain, in which reference TRBV7-9 and TRBJ2-1 provide the parts outside the CDR3, is DTGVSQNPRHKITKRGQNVTFRCDPISEHNRLYWYRQTLGQGPEFLTYFQNEAQLEKSRLLSDRFSAERPKGSFSTLEIQRTEQGDSAMYLCASSSLAAYNEQFFGPGTRLTVL.

The CDR3 DNA reads TGTGCCAGCAGCCCCGGGCGAGACACCGGGGAGCTGTTTTTT. Translating gives CASSPGRDTGELFF. The rearrangement uses TRBV2 and TRBJ2-2; D is ambiguous. V was clipped by 6 bases and J by 3 bases, with 11 bases between them. The CDR3 has 14 residues. Germline CDR1 and CDR2: SNHLY and FYNNEI.

V gene TRBV4-3 combines with J gene TRBJ2-2; 13 bases are a match to TRBD2. The CDR3 contains 17 residues. The V gene's germline CDR1 is LGHNA and CDR2 YSLEER. V trimming: 1 base; J trimming: 4 bases; junction bases outside the gene matches: 3. CDR3 DNA sequence: TGCGCCAGCAGCCAAGGACTAGCGGGGGGAAGCACCGGGGAGCTGTTTTTT. This codes for CASSQGLAGGSTGELFF.

The chain carries TRBV5-8 and TRBJ2-6, with a tentative D call TRBD2 (6 bases). The CDR3 sequence is 16 residues long. The germline V gene encodes CDR1 SGHTS and CDR2 YDEGEE. With 3 bases removed from V and 0 bases from J, the gap between germline ends came to 10 bases. As DNA, the CDR3 is TGTGCCAGCAGCTGGAGGGTTGGCTCTGGGGCCAACGTCCTGACTTTC. As protein: CASSWRVGSGANVLTF.